This T cell receptor (beta chain) was captured in a study of T cells in women clearing cervical HPV infection. Clones were read by immunoSEQ multiplex PCR, and TCRdb kept only the in-frame ones, dropping some. Its clone listing holds 45,000 to 55,000 clones. Turning to this clone: The CDR3 end lies 3 residues beyond the end of the read and is filled in from the germline J gene.

The V segment lost 8 bases and the J segment 10 bases; nucleotides outside the gene matches: 13. Germline values: CDR1 LNHDA, CDR2 SQIVND (reference sequence). The CDR3 totals 14 residues. This receptor was taken from a woman aged 18-70 years with a cervical HPV16 infection that either progressed to CIN3+ or cleared (not recorded which). The rearrangement joins TRBV19 to TRBJ2-2, with TRBD1 matching 7 bases. Sample: blood buffy coat. This CDR3 reads CASGERGPWMELFF. CDR3 bases read: TGTGCCAGTGGCGAAAGGGGGCCCTGGATGGAG.